A single sample is the source of the 6 T cell receptor beta chains below, sequenced in a study of PD-1 blockade in classical Hodgkin lymphoma. Time point indicated: cycle 4 day 1 (C4D1), after less than 7 weeks of nivolumab. Patients all relapsed after autologous stem cell transplantation, and there was variation in brentuximab vedotin exposure. Measured with immunoSEQ multiplex PCR; TCRdb has only the in-frame clones, and not every one. The sample has around 93,000 clones, roughly 73% seen once. The sequencing here drew on peripheral blood mononuclear cells (PBMCs), taken before the fourth cycle of nivolumab. These TCRs come from a human donor with classical Hodgkin lymphoma.

The rearrangement uses TRBV11-2 and TRBJ2-1, with 7 nucleotides matching TRBD2. With 0 bases clipped from V and 6 bases from J, the junction kept 8 bases outside the gene matches. Germline lookup yields CDR1 SGHAT and CDR2 FQNNGV. CDR3 size: 16 residues. In nucleotides, the CDR3 is TGTGCCAGCAGCTTAGACCCAGCGGGGTACTTCAATGAGCAGTTCTTC. Its translation: CASSLDPAGYFNEQFF.

This rearrangement joins TRBV4-3 to TRBJ1-6; D ambiguous. V lost 4 bases, J lost 0 bases, and 10 bases lay in between. Germline V gene sequence: CDR1 LGHNA, CDR2 YSLEER. CDR3 length equals 16 residues. As DNA, the CDR3 is TGCGCCAGCAGCCTTAGGGTCAGCTCCTATAATTCACCCCTCCACTTT. Protein: CASSLRVSSYNSPLHF.

The chain couples TRBV5-1 to TRBJ2-2; 8 positions agree with TRBD2. Per germline, CDR1 SGHRS and CDR2 YFSETQ. The V segment lost 9 bases and the J segment 3 bases; nucleotides outside the gene matches: 7. The length of the CDR3 is 14 residues. The CDR3 bases are TGCGCCACCCAGCGGGGGCCTGACACCGGGGAGCTGTTTTTT. Translation: CATQRGPDTGELFF.

The chain carries TRBV5-6 and TRBJ1-4, with D perhaps TRBD1 (5 bases). Germline assignment: CDR1 SGHDT and CDR2 YYEEEE. The CDR3 runs 15 residues. V was trimmed by 7 bases and J by 0 bases, leaving 13 bases between them. CDR3 bases: TGTGCCAGCGGATCGACAGCTGCAACTAATGAAAAACTGTTTTTT. Protein: CASGSTAATNEKLFF.

V gene TRBV7-2 combines with J gene TRBJ1-1, with D possibly matching TRBD1 (5 bases). The ends were cut back, 3 bases at V and 7 bases at J, with 12 bases in the middle. This CDR3 region has 13 residues. Germline assignment: CDR1 SGHTA and CDR2 FQGNSA. The CDR3 sequence is CASSLGLVGEAFF. Here the CDR3 DNA reads TGTGCCAGCAGCTTGGGACTAGTAGGTGAAGCTTTCTTT. Variable domain in full (rest from reference TRBV7-2 and TRBJ1-1): GAGVSQSPSNKVTEKGKDVELRCDPISGHTALYWYRQSLGQGLEFLIYFQGNSAPDKSGLPSDRFSAERTGGSVSTLTIQRTQQEDSAVYLCASSLGLVGEAFFGQGTRLTVV.

This clone was seen just once. The genes are TRBV19 and TRBJ1-5; D unresolved. The V gene lost 3 bases and the J gene lost 0 bases, with 6 bases spanning the gap. This CDR3 is 14 amino acids long. Germline loops: CDR1 LNHDA, CDR2 SQIVND (reference sequence). Here the CDR3 DNA reads TGTGCCAGTAGTATCGCAGATAGCAATCAGCCCCAGCATTTT. This codes for CASSIADSNQPQHF.